What follows are 24 T cell receptor beta chains derived from one specimen sequenced in a study of blood T cell repertoires in COVID-19. This table comes from immunoSEQ multiplex PCR, and its TCRdb copy is limited to in-frame clones, with some not included. The sample shows roughly 110,000 clones, approximately 78% of them seen only once. The sequencing sample was made of peripheral blood. These receptor sequences come from a man aged 70-80 years with acute or convalescent COVID-19.

J is TRBJ1-5 and V is TRBV7-9, with 7 bases identical to TRBD1. In germline, CDR1 is SEHNR, CDR2 FQNEAQ (reference sequence). Unmatched junction bases numbered 11, after V lost 5 bases and J lost 7 bases. This CDR3 region has 15 residues. Here the CDR3 reads CASSPGRQGGQPQHF. Written as DNA, the CDR3 is TGTGCCAGCAGCCCCGGCCGACAGGGAGGCCAGCCCCAGCATTTT.

This chain uses TRBV28 with TRBJ2-5, with a possible D match to TRBD2 (7 bases). The CDR3 covers 18 residues. Between the trimmed V and J ends, which lost 5 bases and 0 bases, there was a span of 22 bases. CDR1 and CDR2 from the germline V gene are MDHEN and SYDVKM. This chain's CDR3 is CASSPGAPGGGYQETQYF. The DNA of the CDR3 is TGTGCCAGCAGTCCGGGGGCCCCGGGAGGTGGGTACCAAGAGACCCAGTACTTC.

The J gene is TRBJ2-2, the V gene TRBV5-1; weak D call: TRBD2 (5 bases). With 0 bases removed from V and 1 base from J, the gap between germline ends came to 7 bases. CDR1 and CDR2 from the germline V gene are SGHRS and YFSETQ. The CDR3 is made up of 15 amino acids. CDR3 bases: TGCGCCAGCAGCTTGGCGGACTTGAACACCGGGGAGCTGTTTTTT. This sequence encodes CASSLADLNTGELFF.

CDR3 residues: CATGQGSNTEAFF. CDR3 sequence (DNA): TGTGCCACCGGACAGGGATCGAACACTGAAGCTTTCTTT. The chain is built from TRBV19 and TRBJ1-1, with 8 bases fitting TRBD1. The CDR3 has 13 residues. Trimming cost V 10 bases and J 1 base; bases outside gene matches: 5. The germline gives CDR1 LNHDA, CDR2 SQIVND (reference sequence).

V usage is TRBV5-1 and J usage is TRBJ2-5, with D possibly being TRBD1 (6 bases). The ends were cut back, 0 bases at V and 3 bases at J, with 6 bases in the middle. The CDR3 runs to 13 residues. Germline V gene data show CDR1 as SGHRS and CDR2 as YFSETQ. CDR3 coding DNA: TGCGCCAGCAGCTTGGACAGGGAAGAGACCCAGTACTTC. Its protein is CASSLDREETQYF.

V and J are TRBV9 and TRBJ2-3; D gene unclear. This CDR3 contains 15 residues. The ends were cut back, 0 bases at V and 4 bases at J, with 12 bases in the middle. Germline assignment: CDR1 SGDLS and CDR2 YYNGEE. CDR3 sequence: CASSVEALWPDTQYF. CDR3 DNA sequence: TGTGCCAGCAGCGTAGAAGCGTTGTGGCCAGATACGCAGTATTTT.

This rearrangement joins TRBV7-9 to TRBJ1-1, with 7 bases lining up with TRBD1. Germline trimming cut 0 bases from V and 6 bases from J; bases unmatched to any gene: 7. The CDR3 length is 15 residues. Per the germline V gene, CDR1 is SEHNR and CDR2 is FQNEAQ (reference sequence). The DNA of the CDR3 is TGTGCCAGCAGCTTAGCAGGGGGCGAGGGGGCTGAAGCTTTCTTT. Translating it yields CASSLAGGEGAEAFF.

The chain uses TRBV5-6 and TRBJ1-4; D is unclear. Germline V gene sequence: CDR1 SGHDT, CDR2 YYEEEE. The CDR3 contains 16 residues. Trimming shortened V by 2 bases and J by 2 bases, and 13 bases separated the two germline ends. For the CDR3, the DNA is TGTGCCAGCAGCTTCCGAGGTCTCCTTACTAATGAAAAACTGTTTTTT. This gives the protein CASSFRGLLTNEKLFF.

This chain uses TRBV9 with TRBJ1-5; no clear D gene. The germline V gene has CDR1 SGDLS and CDR2 YYNGEE. The CDR3 is 14 amino acids. V gave up 2 bases and J gave up 5 bases, with 11 bases separating them. Here the CDR3 reads CASSVGTGYQPQHF. The CDR3, as DNA: TGTGCCAGCAGCGTCGGAACGGGATATCAGCCCCAGCATTTT.

The J gene is TRBJ1-3, the V gene TRBV19; D is unresolved. Trimming removed 7 bases at V and 0 bases at J, with 10 bases between. This CDR3 is built from 14 residues. Germline-derived CDR1 and CDR2 are LNHDA and SQIVND (reference sequence). CDR3 residues: CASNRVLSGNTIYF. The CDR3 DNA sequence: TGTGCCAGTAACCGGGTCCTCTCTGGAAACACCATATATTTT.

This chain uses TRBV4-1 with TRBJ2-2; 15 bases agree with TRBD2. The V gene's germline CDR1 is MGHRA and CDR2 YSYEKL. V lost 3 bases to trimming and J lost 0 bases; unmatched junction nucleotides: 8. The CDR3 sequence is 20 residues long. CDR3 protein: CASSHLPGLAGGTNTGELFF. The CDR3, as DNA: TGCGCCAGCAGCCACCTCCCTGGACTAGCGGGAGGGACGAACACCGGGGAGCTGTTTTTT.

The chain joins TRBV27 to TRBJ2-1; TRBD2 aligns across 7 bases. CDR1 MNHEY and CDR2 SMNVEV come from the germline V gene (reference sequence). The CDR3 length is 15 residues. Trimming at V came to 3 bases and at J to 7 bases, leaving 9 bases not matched to a gene. In DNA, the CDR3 is TGTGCCAGCAGTTTTGTAGGACTAGTAAGAAATGAGCAGTTCTTC. This gives the protein CASSFVGLVRNEQFF.

The CDR3 reads CASSPRVGLAGGEQFF. In DNA form, the CDR3 reads TGTGCCAGCAGCCCAAGAGTGGGACTAGCGGGAGGTGAGCAGTTCTTC. The rearrangement links TRBV7-2 to TRBJ2-1; TRBD2 matches 15 bases. After removal of 5 bases from V and 9 bases from J, the junction contained 8 bases not matched to a gene. The CDR3 consists of 16 residues. Germline CDR1 SGHTA, CDR2 FQGNSA.

The CDR3 region has the DNA TGCGCCAGCAGCGGAGGTTACACAGATACGCAGTATTTT. Translation gives CASSGGYTDTQYF. The J gene is TRBJ2-3, the V gene TRBV5-1; perhaps TRBD2 as D (5 bases). The CDR3 totals 13 residues. Germline-derived CDR1 and CDR2 are SGHRS and YFSETQ. V gave up 4 bases and J gave up 2 bases, with 8 bases separating them.

This chain joins TRBV9 and TRBJ2-2; D not resolved. Looked up from germline, CDR1 is SGDLS and CDR2 is YYNGEE. This CDR3 region has 14 residues. V lost 3 bases, J lost 2 bases, and 8 bases lay in between. This chain's CDR3 is CASSARHNTGELFF. The CDR3 region has the DNA TGTGCCAGCAGCGCGCGACATAACACCGGGGAGCTGTTTTTT. The full variable domain, in which reference TRBV9 and TRBJ2-2 provide the parts outside the CDR3, is DSGVTQTPKHLITATGQRVTLRCSPRSGDLSVYWYQQSLDQGLQFLIQYYNGEERAKGNILERFSAQQFPDLHSELNLSSLELGDSALYFCASSARHNTGELFFGEGSRLTVL.

The chain joins TRBV5-4 to TRBJ2-1, with TRBD1 identical over 8 bases. The CDR3 has 13 amino acids. Germline V gene lookup returns CDR1 SGHNT and CDR2 YYREEE (reference sequence). After removal of 8 bases from V and 7 bases from J, the junction contained 8 bases not matched to a gene. DNA for the CDR3: TGTGCCAGTACACAGGGGGACTTAAATGAGCAGTTCTTC. It codes for CASTQGDLNEQFF. The full variable domain, its missing parts supplied by reference TRBV5-4 and TRBJ2-1, is ETGVTQSPTHLIKTRGQQVTLRCSSQSGHNTVSWYQQALGQGPQFIFQYYREEENGRGNFPPRFSGLQFPNYSSELNVNALELDDSALYLCASTQGDLNEQFFGPGTRLTVL.

The rearrangement links TRBV6-1 to TRBJ1-5; D perhaps matches TRBD1 (5 bases). This CDR3 spans 16 amino acids. Trimming removed 0 bases at V and 0 bases at J, with 9 bases between. The germline V gene has CDR1 MNHNS and CDR2 SASEGT. CDR3 sequence: CASSEARGTSNQPQHF. The CDR3, as DNA: TGTGCCAGCAGTGAAGCGCGGGGCACTAGCAATCAGCCCCAGCATTTT.

The V gene is TRBV27, the J gene TRBJ1-4, with D unresolved. Trimming removed 4 bases from V and 8 bases from J, with 14 bases in between. The germline CDR1 and CDR2 sequences are MNHEY and SMNVEV (reference sequence). The CDR3 runs 14 residues. In DNA, the CDR3 is TGTGCCAGCAGTTCACAGTTAACAAGAGAAAAACTGTTTTTT. Its translation is CASSSQLTREKLFF.

V gene TRBV18 combines with J gene TRBJ2-2, with D maybe TRBD1 (5 bases). This CDR3 is built from 16 residues. V dropped 2 bases and J dropped 4 bases, with 14 bases sitting between them. Germline V CDR1 and CDR2: KGHSH, LQKENI. CDR3 amino acids: CASSPEAGQGTGELFF. The CDR3 DNA reads TGTGCCAGCTCACCAGAGGCAGGGCAAGGCACCGGGGAGCTGTTTTTT.

The CDR3 protein is CASSRQTGFYMSEQYF. Here the CDR3 DNA reads TGCGCCAGCAGCCGTCAGACAGGGTTTTATATGAGCGAGCAGTACTTC. J is TRBJ2-7 and V is TRBV5-1; 7 nucleotides align to TRBD1. Germline CDR1 reads SGHRS; CDR2 reads YFSETQ. The CDR3 loop spans 16 amino acids. With V trimmed by 4 bases and J by 6 bases, 16 bases remained unmatched. Full variable domain (outside the CDR3, taken from reference TRBV5-1 and TRBJ2-7): KAGVTQTPRYLIKTRGQQVTLSCSPISGHRSVSWYQQTPGQGLQFLFEYFSETQRNKGNFPGRFSGRQFSNSRSEMNVSTLELGDSALYLCASSRQTGFYMSEQYFGPGTRLTVT.

The rearrangement links TRBV6-5 to TRBJ2-7; D is ambiguous. The CDR3 covers 11 residues. CDR1 and CDR2 from the germline V gene are MNHEY and SVGAGI. Trimming pared 7 bases from V and 3 bases from J, leaving 7 bases between. The CDR3 DNA is TGTGCCAGCACAGTAAACTACGAGCAGTACTTC. Translated: CASTVNYEQYF.

The V call is TRBV28, the J call TRBJ2-1, with TRBD1 matching over 7 bases. V lost 6 bases and J lost 2; bases outside the gene matches: 4. CDR1 and CDR2 (germline): MDHEN, SYDVKM. The CDR3 has 14 residues. CDR3 protein: CASSWQGAYNEQFF. The DNA of the CDR3 is TGTGCCAGCAGCTGGCAGGGGGCCTACAATGAGCAGTTCTTC. The full variable domain, with the rest looked up from reference TRBV28 and TRBJ2-1, is DVKVTQSSRYLVKRTGEKVFLECVQDMDHENMFWYRQDPGLGLRLIYFSYDVKMKEKGDIPEGYSVSREKKERFSLILESASTNQTSMYLCASSWQGAYNEQFFGPGTRLTVL.

The V gene is TRBV9, the J gene TRBJ1-2; D is perhaps TRBD1 (6 bases). CDR1 is SGDLS and CDR2 is YYNGEE in the germline V gene. This CDR3 has 21 residues. Between the trimmed V and J ends, which lost 3 bases and 3 bases, there was a span of 33 bases. The CDR3 is CASSDATGLLPIRGPDYGYTF. The CDR3, as DNA: TGTGCCAGCAGCGACGCGACAGGTTTACTGCCAATTAGGGGCCCTGACTATGGCTACACCTTC.

The chain has TRBV28 and TRBJ1-5; TRBD1 agrees at 7 bases. The CDR3 runs to 13 residues. Germline V gives CDR1 MDHEN, CDR2 SYDVKM. The V segment lost 6 bases and the J segment 7 bases; nucleotides outside the gene matches: 6. Here the CDR3 reads CASSDRVGQPQHF. DNA for the CDR3: TGTGCCAGCAGCGACAGGGTAGGCCAGCCCCAGCATTTT.